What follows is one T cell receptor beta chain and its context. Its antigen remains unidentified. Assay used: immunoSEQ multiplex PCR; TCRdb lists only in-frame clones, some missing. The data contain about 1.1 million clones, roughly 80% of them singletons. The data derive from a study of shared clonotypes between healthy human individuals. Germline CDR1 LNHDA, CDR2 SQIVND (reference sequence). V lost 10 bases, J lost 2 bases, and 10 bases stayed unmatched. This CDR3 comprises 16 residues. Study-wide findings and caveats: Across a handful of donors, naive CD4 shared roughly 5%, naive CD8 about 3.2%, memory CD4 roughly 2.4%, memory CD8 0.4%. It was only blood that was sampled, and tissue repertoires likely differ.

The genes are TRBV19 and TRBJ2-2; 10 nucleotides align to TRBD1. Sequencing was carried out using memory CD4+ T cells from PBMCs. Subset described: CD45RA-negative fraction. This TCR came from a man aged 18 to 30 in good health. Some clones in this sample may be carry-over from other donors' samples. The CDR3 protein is CATTDRGASNTGELFF. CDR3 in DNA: TGTGCCACGACGGACAGGGGGGCGTCTAACACCGGGGAGCTGTTTTTT.